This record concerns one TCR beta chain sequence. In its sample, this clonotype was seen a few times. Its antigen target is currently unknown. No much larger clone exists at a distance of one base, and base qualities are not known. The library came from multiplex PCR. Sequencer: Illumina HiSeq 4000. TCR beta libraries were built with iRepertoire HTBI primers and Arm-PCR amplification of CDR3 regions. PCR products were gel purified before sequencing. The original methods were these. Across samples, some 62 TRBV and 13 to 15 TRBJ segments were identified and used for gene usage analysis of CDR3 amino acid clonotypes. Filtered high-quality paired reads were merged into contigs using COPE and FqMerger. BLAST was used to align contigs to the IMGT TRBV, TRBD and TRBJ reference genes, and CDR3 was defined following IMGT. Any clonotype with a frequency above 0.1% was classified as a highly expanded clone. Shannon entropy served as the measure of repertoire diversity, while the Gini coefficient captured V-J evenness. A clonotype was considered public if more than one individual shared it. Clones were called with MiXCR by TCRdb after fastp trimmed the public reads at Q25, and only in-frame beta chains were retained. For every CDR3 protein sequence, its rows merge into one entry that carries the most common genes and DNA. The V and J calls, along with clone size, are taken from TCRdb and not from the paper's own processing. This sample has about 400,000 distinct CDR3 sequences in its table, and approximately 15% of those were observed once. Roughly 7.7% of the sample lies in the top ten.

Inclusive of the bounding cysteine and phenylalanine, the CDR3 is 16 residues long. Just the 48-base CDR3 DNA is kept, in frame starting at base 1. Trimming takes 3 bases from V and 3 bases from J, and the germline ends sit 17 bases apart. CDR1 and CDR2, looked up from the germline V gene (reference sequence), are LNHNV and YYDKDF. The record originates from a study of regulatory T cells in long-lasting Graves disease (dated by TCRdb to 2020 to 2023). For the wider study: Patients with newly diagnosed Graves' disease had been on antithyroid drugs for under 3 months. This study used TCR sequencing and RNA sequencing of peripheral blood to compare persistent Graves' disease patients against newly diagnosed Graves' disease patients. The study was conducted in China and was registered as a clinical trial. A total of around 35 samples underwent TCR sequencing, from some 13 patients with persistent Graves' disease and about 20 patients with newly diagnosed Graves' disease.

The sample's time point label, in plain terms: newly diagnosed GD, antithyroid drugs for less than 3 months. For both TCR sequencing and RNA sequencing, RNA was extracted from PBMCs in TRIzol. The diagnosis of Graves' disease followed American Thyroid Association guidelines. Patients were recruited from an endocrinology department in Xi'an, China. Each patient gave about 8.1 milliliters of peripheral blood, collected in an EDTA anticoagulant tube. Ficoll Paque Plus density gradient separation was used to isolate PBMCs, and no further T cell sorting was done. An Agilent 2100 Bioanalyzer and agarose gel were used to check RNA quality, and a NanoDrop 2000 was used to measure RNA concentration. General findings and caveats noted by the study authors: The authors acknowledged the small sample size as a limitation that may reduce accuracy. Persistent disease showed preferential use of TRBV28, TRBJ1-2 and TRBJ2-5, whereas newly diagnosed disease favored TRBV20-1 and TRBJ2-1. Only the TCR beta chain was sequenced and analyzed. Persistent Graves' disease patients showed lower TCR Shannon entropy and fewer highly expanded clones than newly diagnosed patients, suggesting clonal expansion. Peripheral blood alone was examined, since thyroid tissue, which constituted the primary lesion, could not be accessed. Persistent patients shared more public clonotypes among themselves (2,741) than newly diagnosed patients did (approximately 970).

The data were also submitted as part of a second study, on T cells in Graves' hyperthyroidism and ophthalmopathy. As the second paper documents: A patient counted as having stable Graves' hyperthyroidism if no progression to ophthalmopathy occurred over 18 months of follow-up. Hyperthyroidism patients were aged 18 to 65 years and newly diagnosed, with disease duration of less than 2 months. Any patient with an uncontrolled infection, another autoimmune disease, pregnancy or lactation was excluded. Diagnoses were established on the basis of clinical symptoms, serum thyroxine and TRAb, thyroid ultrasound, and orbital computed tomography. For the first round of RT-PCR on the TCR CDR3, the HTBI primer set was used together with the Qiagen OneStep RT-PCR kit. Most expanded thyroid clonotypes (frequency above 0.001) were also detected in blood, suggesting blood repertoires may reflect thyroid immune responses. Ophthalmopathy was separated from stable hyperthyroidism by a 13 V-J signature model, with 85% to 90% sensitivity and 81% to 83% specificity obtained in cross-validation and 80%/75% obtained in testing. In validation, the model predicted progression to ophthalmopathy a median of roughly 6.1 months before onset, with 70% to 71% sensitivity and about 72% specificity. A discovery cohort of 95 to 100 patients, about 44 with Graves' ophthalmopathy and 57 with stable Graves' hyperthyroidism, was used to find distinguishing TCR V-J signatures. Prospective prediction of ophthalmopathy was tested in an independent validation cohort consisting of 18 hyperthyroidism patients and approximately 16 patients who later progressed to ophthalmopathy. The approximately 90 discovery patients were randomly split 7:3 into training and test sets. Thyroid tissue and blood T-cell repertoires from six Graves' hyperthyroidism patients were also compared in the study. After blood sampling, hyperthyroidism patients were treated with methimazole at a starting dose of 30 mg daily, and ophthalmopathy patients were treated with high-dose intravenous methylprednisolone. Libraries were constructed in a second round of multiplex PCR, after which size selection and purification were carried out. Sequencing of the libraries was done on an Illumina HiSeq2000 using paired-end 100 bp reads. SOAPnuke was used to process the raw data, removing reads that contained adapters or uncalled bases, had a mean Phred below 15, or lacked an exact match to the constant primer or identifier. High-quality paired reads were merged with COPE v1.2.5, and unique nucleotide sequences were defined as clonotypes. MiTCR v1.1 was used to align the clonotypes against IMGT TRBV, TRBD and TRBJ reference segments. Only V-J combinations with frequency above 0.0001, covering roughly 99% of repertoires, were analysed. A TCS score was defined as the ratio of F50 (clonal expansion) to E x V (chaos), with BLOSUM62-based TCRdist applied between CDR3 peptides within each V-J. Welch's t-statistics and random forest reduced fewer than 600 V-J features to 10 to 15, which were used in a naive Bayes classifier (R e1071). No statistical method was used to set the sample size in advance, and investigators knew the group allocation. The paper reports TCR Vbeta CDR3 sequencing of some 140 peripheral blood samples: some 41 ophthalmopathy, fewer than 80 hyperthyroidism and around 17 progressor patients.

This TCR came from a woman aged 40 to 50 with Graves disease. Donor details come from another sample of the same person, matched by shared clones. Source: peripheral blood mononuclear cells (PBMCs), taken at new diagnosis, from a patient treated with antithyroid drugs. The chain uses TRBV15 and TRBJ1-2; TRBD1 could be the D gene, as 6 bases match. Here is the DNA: TGTGCCACCAGCAGTGCCTTATTGGGGGCGGACTATGGCTACACCTTC. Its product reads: CATSSALLGADYGYTF.